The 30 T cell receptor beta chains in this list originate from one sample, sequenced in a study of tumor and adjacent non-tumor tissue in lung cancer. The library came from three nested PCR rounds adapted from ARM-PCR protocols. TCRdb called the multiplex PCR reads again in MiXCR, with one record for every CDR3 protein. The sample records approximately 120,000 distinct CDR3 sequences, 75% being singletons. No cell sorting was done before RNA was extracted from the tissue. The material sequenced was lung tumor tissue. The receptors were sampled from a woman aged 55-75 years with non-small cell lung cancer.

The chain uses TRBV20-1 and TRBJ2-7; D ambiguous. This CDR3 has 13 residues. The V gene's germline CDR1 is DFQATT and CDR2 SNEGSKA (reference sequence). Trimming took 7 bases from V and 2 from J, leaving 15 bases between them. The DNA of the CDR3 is TGCAGTGGCGCTGCCCTGGGGACCTACGAGCAGTACTTC. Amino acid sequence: CSGAALGTYEQYF.

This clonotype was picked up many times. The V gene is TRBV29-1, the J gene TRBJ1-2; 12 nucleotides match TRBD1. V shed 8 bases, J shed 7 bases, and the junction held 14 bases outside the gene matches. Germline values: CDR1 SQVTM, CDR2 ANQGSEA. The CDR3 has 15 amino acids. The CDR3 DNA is TGCAGCATCCTGGGACAGGGGGCAAGTGGGGGTGGCTACACCTTC. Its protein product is CSILGQGASGGGYTF.

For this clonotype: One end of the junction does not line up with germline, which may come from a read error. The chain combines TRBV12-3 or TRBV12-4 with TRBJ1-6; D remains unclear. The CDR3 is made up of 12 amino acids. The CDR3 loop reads CASSSAGSPLHF. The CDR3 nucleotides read TGTGCCAGTAGTTCGGCGGGTTCACCCCTCCACTTT.

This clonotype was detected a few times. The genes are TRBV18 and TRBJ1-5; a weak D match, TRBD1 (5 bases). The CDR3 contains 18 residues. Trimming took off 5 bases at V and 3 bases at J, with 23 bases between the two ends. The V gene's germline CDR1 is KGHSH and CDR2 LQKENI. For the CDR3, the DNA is TGTGCCAGCTCAACTACACCCGTCGGGCAGGGTATCAATCAGCCCCAGCATTTT. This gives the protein CASSTTPVGQGINQPQHF.

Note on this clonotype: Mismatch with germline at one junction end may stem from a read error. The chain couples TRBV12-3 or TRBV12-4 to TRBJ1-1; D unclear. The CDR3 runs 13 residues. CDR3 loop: CASCLVSGTEAYF. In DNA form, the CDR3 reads TGTGCCAGCTGTTTAGTCAGCGGCACTGAAGCTTACTTT.

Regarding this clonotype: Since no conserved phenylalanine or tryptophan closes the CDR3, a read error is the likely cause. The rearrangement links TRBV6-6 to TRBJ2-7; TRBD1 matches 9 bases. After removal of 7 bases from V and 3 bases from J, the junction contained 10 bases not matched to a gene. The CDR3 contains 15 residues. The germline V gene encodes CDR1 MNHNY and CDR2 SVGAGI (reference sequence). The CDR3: CASIRQTGGDYEQYC. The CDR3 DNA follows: TGTGCCAGCATCCGCCAGACAGGGGGAGACTACGAGCAGTACTGC.

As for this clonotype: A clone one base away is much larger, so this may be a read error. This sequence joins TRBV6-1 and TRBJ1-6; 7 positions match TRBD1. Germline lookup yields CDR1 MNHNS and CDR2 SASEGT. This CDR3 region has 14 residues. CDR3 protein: CASRGDSDNSPLYF. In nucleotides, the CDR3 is TGTGCCAGCAGGGGGGACAGCGACAATTCACCCCTCTACTTT.

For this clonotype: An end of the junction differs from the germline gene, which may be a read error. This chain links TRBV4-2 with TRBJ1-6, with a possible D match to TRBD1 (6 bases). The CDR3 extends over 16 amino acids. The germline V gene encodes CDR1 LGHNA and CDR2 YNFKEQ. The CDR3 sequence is CAGSQEGGKNNSPLHF. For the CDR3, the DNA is TGTGCCGGCAGCCAAGAAGGGGGAAAGAATAATTCACCCCTCCACTTT.

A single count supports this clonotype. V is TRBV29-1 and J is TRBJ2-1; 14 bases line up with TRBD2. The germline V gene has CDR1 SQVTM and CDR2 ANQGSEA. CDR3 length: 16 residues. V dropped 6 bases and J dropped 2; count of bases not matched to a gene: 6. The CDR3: CSVRLAGGNTYNEQFF. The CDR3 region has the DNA TGCAGCGTAAGACTAGCGGGAGGGAACACCTACAATGAGCAGTTCTTC.

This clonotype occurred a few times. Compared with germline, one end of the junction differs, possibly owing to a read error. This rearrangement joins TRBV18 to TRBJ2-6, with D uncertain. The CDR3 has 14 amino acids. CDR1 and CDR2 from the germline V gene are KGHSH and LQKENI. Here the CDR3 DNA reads TGTGCCAACTCACTAAGCTCTGGGGCCAACGTCCTGACTTTC. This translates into CANSLSSGANVLTF.

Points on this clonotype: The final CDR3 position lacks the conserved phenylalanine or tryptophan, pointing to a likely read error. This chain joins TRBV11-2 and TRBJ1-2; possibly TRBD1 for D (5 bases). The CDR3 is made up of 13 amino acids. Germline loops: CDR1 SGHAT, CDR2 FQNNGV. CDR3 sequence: CVSTLTGGYGYTL. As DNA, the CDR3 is TGTGTCAGCACCCTAACCGGGGGCTATGGCTACACCCTC.

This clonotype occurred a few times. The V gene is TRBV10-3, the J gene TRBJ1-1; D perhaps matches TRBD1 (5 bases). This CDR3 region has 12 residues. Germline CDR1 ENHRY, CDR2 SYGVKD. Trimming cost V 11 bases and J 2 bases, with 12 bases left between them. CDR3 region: CAVRGANTEAFF. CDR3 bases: TGTGCCGTTAGGGGAGCTAACACTGAAGCTTTCTTT.

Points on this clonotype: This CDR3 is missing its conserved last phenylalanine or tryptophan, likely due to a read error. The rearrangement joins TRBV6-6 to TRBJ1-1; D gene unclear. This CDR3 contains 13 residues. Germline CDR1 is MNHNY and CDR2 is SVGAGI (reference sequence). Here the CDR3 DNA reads TGTGCCAGCAGTTATCCCCAGAACAATGAAGCTTTCTCT. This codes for CASSYPQNNEAFS.

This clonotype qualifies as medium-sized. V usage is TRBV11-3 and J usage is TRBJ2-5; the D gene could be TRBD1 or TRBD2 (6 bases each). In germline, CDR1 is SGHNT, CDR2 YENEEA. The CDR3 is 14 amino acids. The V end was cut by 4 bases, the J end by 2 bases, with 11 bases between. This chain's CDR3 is CASSSGADQETQYF. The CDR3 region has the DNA TGTGCCAGCAGCTCGGGGGCAGATCAAGAGACCCAGTACTTC.

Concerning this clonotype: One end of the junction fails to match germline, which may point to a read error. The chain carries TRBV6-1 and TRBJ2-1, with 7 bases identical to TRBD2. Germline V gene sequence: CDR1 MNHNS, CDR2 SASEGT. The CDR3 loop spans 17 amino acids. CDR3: CACSRWPIGGGGGEQFF. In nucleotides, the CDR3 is TGTGCCTGCAGTCGGTGGCCTATCGGGGGTGGCGGGGGTGAGCAGTTCTTC.

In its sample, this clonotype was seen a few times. CDR3: CSATNPGTWCTDTQYF. The CDR3, as DNA: TGCAGTGCTACCAACCCCGGAACATGGTGCACAGATACGCAGTATTTT. This chain connects TRBV20-1 to TRBJ2-3; D uncertain. The CDR3 length is 16 residues. V was pared by 4 bases and J by 1 base, with 18 bases between. The germline gives CDR1 DFQATT, CDR2 SNEGSKA (reference sequence).

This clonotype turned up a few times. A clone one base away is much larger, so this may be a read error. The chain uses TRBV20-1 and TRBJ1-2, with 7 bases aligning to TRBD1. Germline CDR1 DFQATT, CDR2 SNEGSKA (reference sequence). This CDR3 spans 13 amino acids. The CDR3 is CSARIGQVYGYIF. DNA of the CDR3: TGCAGTGCTAGAATCGGACAGGTATACGGCTACATCTTC.

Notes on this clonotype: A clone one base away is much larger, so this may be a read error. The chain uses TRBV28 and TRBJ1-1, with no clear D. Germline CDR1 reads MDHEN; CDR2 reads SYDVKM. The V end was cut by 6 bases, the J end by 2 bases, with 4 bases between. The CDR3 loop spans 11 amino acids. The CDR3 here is CASRINTEAFF. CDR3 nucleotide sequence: TGTGCCAGCAGAATAAACACTGAAGCTTTCTTT.

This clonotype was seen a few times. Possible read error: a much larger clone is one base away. The CDR3 nucleotides are TGCGCCAGCAACCACGGGACTAGCGGAGAGAGAGAGCAGTTCTTC. Translated: CASNHGTSGEREQFF. V is TRBV4-1 and J is TRBJ2-1; 11 nucleotides match TRBD2. The J segment lost 10 bases and the V segment lost 7 bases, leaving 12 bases of the junction unmatched. CDR1 is MGHRA and CDR2 is YSYEKL in the germline V gene. The CDR3 is 15 residues long.

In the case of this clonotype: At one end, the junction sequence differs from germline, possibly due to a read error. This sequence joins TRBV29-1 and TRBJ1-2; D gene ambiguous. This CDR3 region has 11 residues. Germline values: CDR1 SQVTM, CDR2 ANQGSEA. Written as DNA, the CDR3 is TGCAGGGCGGGCGTGGATTATGGCTATACCTTC. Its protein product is CRAGVDYGYTF.

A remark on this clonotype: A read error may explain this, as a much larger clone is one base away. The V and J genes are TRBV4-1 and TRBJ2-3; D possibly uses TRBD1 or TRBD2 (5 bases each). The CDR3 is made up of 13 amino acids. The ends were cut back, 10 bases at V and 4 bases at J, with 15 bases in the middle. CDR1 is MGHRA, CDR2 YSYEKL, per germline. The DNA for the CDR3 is TGCGCCACTTCACAACGGGACGCAGATACGCAGTATTTT. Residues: CATSQRDADTQYF.

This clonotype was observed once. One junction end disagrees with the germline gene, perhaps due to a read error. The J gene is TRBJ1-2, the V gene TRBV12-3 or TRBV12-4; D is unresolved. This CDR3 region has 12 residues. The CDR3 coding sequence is TGTGCCAGCAGTTCCACGAACTATGGCCACACCTTC. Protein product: CASSSTNYGHTF.

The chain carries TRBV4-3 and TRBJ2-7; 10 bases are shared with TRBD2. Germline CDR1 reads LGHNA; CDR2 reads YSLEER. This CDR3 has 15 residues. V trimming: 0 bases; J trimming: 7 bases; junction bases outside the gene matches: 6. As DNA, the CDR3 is TGCGCCAGCAGCCAAGAGGGACTAGCGTCCTCGGAGCAGTACTTC. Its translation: CASSQEGLASSEQYF.

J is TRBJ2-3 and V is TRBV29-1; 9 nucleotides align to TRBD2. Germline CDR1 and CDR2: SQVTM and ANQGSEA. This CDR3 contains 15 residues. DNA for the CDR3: TGCAATGGACAGCGGGGGGCCATCAGGACGGATACGCAGTATTTT. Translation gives CNGQRGAIRTDTQYF.

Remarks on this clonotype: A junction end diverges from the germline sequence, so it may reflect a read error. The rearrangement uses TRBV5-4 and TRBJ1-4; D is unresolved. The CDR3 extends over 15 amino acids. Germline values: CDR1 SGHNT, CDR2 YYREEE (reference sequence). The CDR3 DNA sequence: TGTGCTAGCAGCTTGAGCCCTTCGTCGGGTGAAATACTATTTTTT. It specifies CASSLSPSSGEILFF.

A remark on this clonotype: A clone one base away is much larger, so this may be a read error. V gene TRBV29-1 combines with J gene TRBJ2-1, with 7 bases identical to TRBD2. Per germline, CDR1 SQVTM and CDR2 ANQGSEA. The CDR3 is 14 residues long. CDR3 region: CGVEWAGRVNEQFF. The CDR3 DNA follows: TGCGGCGTTGAATGGGCGGGGAGGGTAAATGAGCAGTTCTTC.

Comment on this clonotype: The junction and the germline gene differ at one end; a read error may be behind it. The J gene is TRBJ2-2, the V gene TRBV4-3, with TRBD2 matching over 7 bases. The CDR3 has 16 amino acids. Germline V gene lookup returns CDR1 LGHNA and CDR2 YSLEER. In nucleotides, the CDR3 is TGTGCCAGCGGCTTCACCCGGGGAGGGGCTGGCTGGGAGCTGTTTTTT. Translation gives CASGFTRGGAGWELFF.

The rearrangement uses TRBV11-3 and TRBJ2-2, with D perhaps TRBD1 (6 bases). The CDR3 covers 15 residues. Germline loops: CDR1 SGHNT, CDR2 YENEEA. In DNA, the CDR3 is TGTACCAACAGCCCAAGGGACAACAACACCGGGGAGCTGTTTTTT. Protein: CTNSPRDNNTGELFF.

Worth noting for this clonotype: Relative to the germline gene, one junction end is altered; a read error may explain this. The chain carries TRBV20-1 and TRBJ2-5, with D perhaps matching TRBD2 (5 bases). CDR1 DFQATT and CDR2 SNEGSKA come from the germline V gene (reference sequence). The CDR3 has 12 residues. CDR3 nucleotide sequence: TGCAATGCTCGTATCGGGGTTGAGAGCCAGTACTTC. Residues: CNARIGVESQYF.

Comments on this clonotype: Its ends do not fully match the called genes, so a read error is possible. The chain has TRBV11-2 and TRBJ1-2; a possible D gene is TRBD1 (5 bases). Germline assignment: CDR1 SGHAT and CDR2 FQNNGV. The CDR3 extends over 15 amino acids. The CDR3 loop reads CASSPYLRGSYAYTF. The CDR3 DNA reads TGTGCCAGCAGCCCCTACCTCCGGGGCAGCTATGCCTACACCTTC.